This T cell receptor (beta chain) was sequenced for a study of T cell responses to AZD1222 COVID-19 vaccine. Study results and limitations: Recipients of two AZD1222 doses showed rising Spike-specific TCR breadth and depth. Clonal diversity may have been underestimated in mostly white British donors.

V shed 4 bases and J 7 bases; nucleotides not matched to a gene: 15. Looked up from germline, CDR1 is SGHAT and CDR2 is FQNNGV. CDR3 length: 17 amino acids. Turning to this clone: Its target is unknown.

TCRdb's table, derived via immunoSEQ multiplex PCR, lists solely in-frame clones and lacks some. The repertoire consists of some 150,000 clones, with 92% occurring once and the leading ten covering approximately 3.4%. Analyses pooled second doses at about 4 or about 12 weeks. The clonotype originates from an adult who received the AZD1222 COVID-19 vaccine. The material was peripheral blood, obtained 28 days after the second AZD1222 dose. This chain links TRBV11-2 with TRBJ2-1; 8 nucleotides agree with TRBD2. Written as DNA, the CDR3 is TGTGCCAGCAGCTCACCGGGACTAGGGGCGGGGGAAAATGAGCAGTTCTTC. Its protein product is CASSSPGLGAGENEQFF.